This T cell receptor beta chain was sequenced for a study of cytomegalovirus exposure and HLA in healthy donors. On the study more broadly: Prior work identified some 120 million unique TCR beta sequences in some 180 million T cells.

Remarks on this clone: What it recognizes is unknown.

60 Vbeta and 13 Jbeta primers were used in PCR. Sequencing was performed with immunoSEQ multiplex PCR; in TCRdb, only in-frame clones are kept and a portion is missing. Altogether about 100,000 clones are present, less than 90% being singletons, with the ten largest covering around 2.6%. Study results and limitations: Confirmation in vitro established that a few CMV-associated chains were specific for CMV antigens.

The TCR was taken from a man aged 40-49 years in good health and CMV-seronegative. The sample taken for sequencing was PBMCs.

CDR3 sequence (DNA): TGTGCCAGCAGTGCGCGGGGAACCCCTGGGGCCAACGTCCTGACTTTC. This sequence encodes CASSARGTPGANVLTF. The chain links TRBV2 to TRBJ2-6; the D gene is possibly TRBD2 (6 bases). Deletions cut 4 bases from V and 2 bases from J, with 12 bases between. Germline V lookup: CDR1 SNHLY, CDR2 FYNNEI. The CDR3 runs to 16 residues.